This T cell receptor (beta chain) was recovered during a study of cytomegalovirus exposure and HLA in healthy donors. Study-level background: About 84% of 350 to 400 genotyped donors fell in the Caucasian-associated ancestry cluster.

Notes on this clone: Its cognate antigen is unknown.

PCR employed 60 Vbeta and 13 Jbeta primers. Method: immunoSEQ multiplex PCR; TCRdb's copy keeps in-frame clones and lacks some. Its listing shows approximately 68,000 clones. Trimming took 6 bases from V and 6 from J, leaving 14 bases between them. CDR1 is MDHEN and CDR2 is SYDVKM in the germline V gene. The CDR3 has 13 amino acids. Points from the study as a whole: Specificity of a few CMV-associated chains for CMV antigens was verified in vitro. The availability of immune exposure information extended only to CMV serostatus.

The rearrangement uses TRBV28 and TRBJ1-2; possible D gene TRBD1, 5 bases. The source is a female donor in good health and CMV-seropositive. Sample: PBMCs. The CDR3 DNA is TGTGCCAGCAGACCTTCAGGGAGGGATGGCTACACCTTC. This translates into CASRPSGRDGYTF.